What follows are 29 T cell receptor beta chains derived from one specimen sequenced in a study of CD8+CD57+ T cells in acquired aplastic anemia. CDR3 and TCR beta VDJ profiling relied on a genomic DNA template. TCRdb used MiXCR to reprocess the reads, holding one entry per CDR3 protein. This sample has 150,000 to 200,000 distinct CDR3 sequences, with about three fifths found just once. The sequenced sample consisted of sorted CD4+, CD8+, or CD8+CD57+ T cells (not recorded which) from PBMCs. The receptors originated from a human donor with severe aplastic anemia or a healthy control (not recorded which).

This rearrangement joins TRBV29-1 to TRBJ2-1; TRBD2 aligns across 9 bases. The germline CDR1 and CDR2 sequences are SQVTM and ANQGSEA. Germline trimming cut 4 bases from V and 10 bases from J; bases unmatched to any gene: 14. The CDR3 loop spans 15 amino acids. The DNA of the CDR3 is TGCAGCGTTGTTATTACCGGGACTAGCTCCTACGAGCAGTTCTTC. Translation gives CSVVITGTSSYEQFF.

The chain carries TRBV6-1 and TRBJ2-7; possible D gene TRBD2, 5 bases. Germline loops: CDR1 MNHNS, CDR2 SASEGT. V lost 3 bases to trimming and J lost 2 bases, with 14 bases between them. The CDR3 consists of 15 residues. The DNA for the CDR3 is TGTGCCAGCAGTGAGCATGAGACTAATCCCTACGAGCAGTACTTC. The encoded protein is CASSEHETNPYEQYF.

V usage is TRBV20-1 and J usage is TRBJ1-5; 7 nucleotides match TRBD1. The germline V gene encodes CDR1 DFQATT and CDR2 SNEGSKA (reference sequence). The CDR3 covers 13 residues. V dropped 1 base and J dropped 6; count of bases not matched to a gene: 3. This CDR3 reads CSARVNRGQPQHF. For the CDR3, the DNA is TGCAGTGCTAGAGTTAACAGGGGTCAGCCCCAGCATTTT.

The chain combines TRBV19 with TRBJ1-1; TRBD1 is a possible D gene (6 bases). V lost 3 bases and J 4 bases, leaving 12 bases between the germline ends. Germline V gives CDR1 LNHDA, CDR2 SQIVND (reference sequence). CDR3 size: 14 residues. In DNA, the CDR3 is TGTGCCAGTAGTATGTCCCAGGGGAGCACTGAAGCTTTCTTT. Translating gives CASSMSQGSTEAFF.

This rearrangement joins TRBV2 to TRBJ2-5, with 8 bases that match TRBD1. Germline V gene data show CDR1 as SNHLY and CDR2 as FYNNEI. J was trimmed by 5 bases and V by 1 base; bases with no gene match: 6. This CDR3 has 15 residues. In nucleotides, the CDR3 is TGTGCCAGCAGTGAAGGGGGGCAGGGGGCTGAGACCCAGTACTTC. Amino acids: CASSEGGQGAETQYF.

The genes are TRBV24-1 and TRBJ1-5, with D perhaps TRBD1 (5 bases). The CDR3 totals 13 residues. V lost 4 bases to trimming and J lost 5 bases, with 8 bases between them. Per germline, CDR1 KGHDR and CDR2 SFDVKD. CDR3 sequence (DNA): TGTGCCACCAGTGACTTGACAGATCAGCCCCAGCATTTT. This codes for CATSDLTDQPQHF.

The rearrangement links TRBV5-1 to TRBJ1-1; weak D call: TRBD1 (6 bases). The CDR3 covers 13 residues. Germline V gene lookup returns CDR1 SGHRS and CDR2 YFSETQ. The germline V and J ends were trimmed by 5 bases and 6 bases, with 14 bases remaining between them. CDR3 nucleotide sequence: TGCGCCAGCAGTAAAACAGGGACGGCTGAAGCTTTCTTT. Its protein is CASSKTGTAEAFF.

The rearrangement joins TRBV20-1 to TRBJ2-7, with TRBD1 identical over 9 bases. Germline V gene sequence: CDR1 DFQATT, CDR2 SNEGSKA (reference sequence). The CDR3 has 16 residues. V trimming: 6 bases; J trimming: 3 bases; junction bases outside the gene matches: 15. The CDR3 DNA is TGCAGTGCGGCTAAACAACAGGGGGCTGTCCTCTACGAGCAGTACTTC. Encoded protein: CSAAKQQGAVLYEQYF.

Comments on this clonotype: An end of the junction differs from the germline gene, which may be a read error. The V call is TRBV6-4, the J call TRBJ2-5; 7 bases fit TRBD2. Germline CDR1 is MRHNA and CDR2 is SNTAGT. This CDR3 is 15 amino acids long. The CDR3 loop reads CASGPWAGVVEAQYF. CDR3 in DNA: TGTGCCAGCGGCCCCTGGGCGGGGGTGGTAGAGGCCCAGTACTTC.

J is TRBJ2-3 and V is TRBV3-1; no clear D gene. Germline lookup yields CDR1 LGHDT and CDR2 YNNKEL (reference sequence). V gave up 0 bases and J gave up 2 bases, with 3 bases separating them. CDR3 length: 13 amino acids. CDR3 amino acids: CASSQDNTDTQYF. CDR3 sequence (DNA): TGTGCCAGCAGCCAAGATAACACAGATACGCAGTATTTT.

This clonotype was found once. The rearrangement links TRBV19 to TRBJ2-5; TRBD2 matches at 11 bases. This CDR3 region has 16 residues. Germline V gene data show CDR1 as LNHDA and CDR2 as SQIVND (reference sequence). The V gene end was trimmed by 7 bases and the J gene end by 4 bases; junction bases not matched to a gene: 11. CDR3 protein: CASTATSGMTPETQYF. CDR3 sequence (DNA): TGTGCCAGTACCGCGACTAGCGGGATGACGCCAGAGACCCAGTACTTC.

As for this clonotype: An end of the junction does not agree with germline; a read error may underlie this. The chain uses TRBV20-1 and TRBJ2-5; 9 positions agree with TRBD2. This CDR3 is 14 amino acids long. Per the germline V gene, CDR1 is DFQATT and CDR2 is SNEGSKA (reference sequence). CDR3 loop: CRARGGGGRETQYF. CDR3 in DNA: TGCAGGGCTAGGGGCGGGGGGGGGAGAGAGACCCAGTACTTC.

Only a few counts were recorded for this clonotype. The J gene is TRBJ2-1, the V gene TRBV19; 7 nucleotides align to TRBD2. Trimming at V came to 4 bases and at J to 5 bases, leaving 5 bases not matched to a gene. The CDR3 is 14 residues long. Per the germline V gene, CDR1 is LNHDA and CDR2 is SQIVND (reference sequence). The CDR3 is CASSRGGDNNEQFF. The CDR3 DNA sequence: TGTGCCAGTAGTAGGGGGGGTGACAACAATGAGCAGTTCTTC.

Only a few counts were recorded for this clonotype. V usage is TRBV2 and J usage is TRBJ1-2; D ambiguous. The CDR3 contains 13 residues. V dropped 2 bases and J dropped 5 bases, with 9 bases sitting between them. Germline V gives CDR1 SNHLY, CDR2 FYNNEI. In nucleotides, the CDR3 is TGTGCCAGCAGTGAACTCTGGACTTATGGCTACACCTTC. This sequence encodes CASSELWTYGYTF.

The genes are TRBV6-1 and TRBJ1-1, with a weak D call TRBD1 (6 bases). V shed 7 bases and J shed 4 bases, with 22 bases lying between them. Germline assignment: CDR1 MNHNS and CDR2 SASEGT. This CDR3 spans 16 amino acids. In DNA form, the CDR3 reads TGTGCCAGCATGGATTGGGACATCGCAACAGGCACTGAAGCTTTCTTT. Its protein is CASMDWDIATGTEAFF.

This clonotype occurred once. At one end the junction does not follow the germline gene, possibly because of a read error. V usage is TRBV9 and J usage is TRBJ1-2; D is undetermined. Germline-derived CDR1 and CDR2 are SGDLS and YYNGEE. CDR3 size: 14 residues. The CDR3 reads CASSPQDSGYGYTF. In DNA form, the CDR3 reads TGCGCCAGCAGCCCGCAGGACTCGGGGTATGGCTACACCTTC.

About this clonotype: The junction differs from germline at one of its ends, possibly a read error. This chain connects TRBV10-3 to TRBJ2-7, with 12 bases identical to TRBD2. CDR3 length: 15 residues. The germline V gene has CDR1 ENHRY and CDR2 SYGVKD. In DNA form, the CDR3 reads TGTGCCATCAGTGAGGCTAGCGGGGGGGCCGGGGAGCTGTACTTC. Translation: CAISEASGGAGELYF.

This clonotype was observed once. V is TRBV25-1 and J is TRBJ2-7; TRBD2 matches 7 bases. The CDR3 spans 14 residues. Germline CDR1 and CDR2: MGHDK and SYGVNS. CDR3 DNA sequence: TGTGCTAGAGAGAGCGGGGCGAGCTCCTACGAGCAGTACTTC. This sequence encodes CARESGASSYEQYF.

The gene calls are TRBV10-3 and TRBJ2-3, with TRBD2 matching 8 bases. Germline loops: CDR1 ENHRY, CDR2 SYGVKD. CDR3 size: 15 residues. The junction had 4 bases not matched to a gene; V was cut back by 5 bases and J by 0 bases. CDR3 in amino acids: CAISYSGVSTDTQYF. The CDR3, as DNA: TGTGCCATCAGTTATAGCGGGGTTAGCACAGATACGCAGTATTTT.

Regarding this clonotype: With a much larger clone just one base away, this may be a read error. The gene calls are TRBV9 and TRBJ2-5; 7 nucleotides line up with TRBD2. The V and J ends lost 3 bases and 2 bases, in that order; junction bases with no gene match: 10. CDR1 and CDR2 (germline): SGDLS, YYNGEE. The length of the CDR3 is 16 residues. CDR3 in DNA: TGTGCCAGCAGCGGAAGCGGGACCCCCCGGCAAGAGACCCAGTACTTC. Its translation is CASSGSGTPRQETQYF.

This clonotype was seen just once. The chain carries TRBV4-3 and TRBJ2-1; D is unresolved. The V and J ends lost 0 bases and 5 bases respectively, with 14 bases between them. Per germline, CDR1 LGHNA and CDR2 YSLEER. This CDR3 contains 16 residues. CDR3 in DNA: TGCGCCAGCAGCCAAGAACCCCTAGGTGGTAACAATGAGCAGTTCTTC. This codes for CASSQEPLGGNNEQFF.

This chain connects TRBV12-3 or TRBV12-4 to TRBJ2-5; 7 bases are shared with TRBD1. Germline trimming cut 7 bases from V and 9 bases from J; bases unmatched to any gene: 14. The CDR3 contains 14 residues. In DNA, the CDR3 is TGTGCCAGCATTAACTCCATACAGGGGAGTGCCCAGTACTTC. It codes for CASINSIQGSAQYF.

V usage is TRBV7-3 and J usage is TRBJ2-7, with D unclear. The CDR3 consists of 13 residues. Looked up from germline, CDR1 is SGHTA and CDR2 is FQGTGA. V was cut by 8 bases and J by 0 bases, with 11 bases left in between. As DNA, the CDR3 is TGTGCCAGCCAGGACCCCAACTCCTACGAGCAGTACTTC. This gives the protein CASQDPNSYEQYF.

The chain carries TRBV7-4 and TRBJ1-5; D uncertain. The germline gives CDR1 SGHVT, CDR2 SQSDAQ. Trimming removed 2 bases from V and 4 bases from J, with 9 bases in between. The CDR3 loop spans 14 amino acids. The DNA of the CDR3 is TGTGCCAGCAGCTTACAGGCAAAGAATCAGCCCCAGCATTTT. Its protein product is CASSLQAKNQPQHF.

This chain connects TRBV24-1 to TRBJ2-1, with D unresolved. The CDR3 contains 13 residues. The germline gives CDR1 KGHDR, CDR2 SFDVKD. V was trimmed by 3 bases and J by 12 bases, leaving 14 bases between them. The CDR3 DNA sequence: TGTGCCACCAGTGATGCTATCACAATGAGGCAGTTCTTC. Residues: CATSDAITMRQFF.

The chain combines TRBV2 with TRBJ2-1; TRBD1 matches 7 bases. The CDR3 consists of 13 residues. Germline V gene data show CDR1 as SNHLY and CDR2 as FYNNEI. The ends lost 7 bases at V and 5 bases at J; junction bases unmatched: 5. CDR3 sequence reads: CASTYQGDNEQFF. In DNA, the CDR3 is TGTGCCAGCACCTATCAGGGGGACAATGAGCAGTTCTTC. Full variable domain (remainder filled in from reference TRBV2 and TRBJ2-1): EPEVTQTPSHQVTQMGQEVILRCVPISNHLYFYWYRQILGQKVEFLVSFYNNEISEKSEIFDDQFSVERPDGSNFTLKIRSTKLEDSAMYFCASTYQGDNEQFFGPGTRLTVL.

CDR3 coding DNA: TGTGCCCCTTTCCGGACTAGCGGGAGACAGTACTTC. It codes for CAPFRTSGRQYF. The chain joins TRBV19 to TRBJ2-7, with 13 bases matching TRBD2. The CDR3 consists of 12 residues. J gave up 10 bases and V 11 bases, and 8 bases lay outside the gene matches. Germline CDR1 is LNHDA and CDR2 is SQIVND (reference sequence).

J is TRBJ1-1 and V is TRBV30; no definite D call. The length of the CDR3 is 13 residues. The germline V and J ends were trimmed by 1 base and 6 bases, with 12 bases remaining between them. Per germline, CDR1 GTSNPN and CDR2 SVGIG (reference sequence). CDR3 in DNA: TGTGCCTGGAGTGACTCAATGGGGTCTGAAGCTTTCTTT. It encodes CAWSDSMGSEAFF.

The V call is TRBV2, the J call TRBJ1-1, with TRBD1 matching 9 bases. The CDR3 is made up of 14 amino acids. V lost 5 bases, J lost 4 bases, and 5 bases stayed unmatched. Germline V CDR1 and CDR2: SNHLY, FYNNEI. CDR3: CASSYDRGSTEAFF. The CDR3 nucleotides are TGTGCCAGCAGTTACGACAGGGGGAGCACTGAAGCTTTCTTT.